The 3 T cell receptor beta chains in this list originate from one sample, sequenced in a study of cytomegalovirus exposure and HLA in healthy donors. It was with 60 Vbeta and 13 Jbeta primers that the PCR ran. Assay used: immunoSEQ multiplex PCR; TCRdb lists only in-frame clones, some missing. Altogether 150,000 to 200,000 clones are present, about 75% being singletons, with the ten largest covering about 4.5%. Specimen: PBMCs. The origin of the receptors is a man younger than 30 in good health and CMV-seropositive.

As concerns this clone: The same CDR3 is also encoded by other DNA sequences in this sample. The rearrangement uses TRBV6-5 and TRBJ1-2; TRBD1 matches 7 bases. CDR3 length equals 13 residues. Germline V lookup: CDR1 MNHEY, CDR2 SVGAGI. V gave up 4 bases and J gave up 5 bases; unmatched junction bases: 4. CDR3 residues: CASSSDRSYGYTF. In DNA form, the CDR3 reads TGTGCCAGCAGTTCGGACAGGAGTTATGGCTACACCTTC.

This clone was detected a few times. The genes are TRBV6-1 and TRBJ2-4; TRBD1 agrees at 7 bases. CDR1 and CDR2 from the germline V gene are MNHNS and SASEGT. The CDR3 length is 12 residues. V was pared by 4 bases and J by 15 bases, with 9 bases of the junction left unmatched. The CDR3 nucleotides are TGTGCCAGCAGTGGGCCGGGACAGCTCTCGTACTTC. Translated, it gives CASSGPGQLSYF.

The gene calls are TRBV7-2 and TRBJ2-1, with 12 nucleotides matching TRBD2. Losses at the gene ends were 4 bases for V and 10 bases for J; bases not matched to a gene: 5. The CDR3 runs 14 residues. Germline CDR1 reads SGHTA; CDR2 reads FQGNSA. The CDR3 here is CASSSLGLAGEQFF. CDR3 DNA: TGTGCCAGCAGCTCCCTCGGACTAGCGGGGGAGCAGTTCTTC.